Presented here are 7 T cell receptor beta chains from one specimen sequenced in a study of blood T cell repertoires in COVID-19 (dated by TCRdb to the early 2020s). Libraries were prepared through the immunoSEQ multiplex PCR assay. TCRdb limited this immuneACCESS table to in-frame rearrangements with V and J called. A share of clones is missing; checked studies link under half to unresolved V genes, and the rest is unexplained. The sample table shows 6,900 or so clones, and roughly nine tenths are seen once. The ten largest make up 17% of the sample. The sample was peripheral blood. The source is a human donor in a cohort sampled during active COVID-19.

The V call is TRBV7-2, the J call TRBJ1-1, with TRBD1 matching 8 bases. The CDR3 has 14 amino acids. Per the germline V gene, CDR1 is SGHTA and CDR2 is FQGNSA. Trimming at V came to 7 bases and at J to 5 bases, leaving 9 bases not matched to a gene. The CDR3 nucleotides read TGTGCCAGCACGATAGGACAGGGAGGAACTGAAGCTTTCTTT. This encodes CASTIGQGGTEAFF.

V and J are TRBV18 and TRBJ1-2; D may be TRBD1 (5 bases). V lost 3 bases to trimming and J lost 8 bases, with 13 bases between them. This CDR3 region has 13 residues. Germline assignment: CDR1 KGHSH and CDR2 LQKENI. CDR3 DNA: TGTGCCAGCTCACCGGGACTCGGCGGGGGCTACACCTTC. Translating it yields CASSPGLGGGYTF.

The J gene is TRBJ2-1, the V gene TRBV2, with D unclear. Trimming left V 0 bases short and J 12 bases short, with 18 bases between. The CDR3 is made up of 15 amino acids. CDR1 SNHLY and CDR2 FYNNEI come from the germline V gene. CDR3 bases: TGTGCCAGCAGTGAAGCGCTTTTAGGCAGCGTCCGGCAGTTCTTC. This sequence encodes CASSEALLGSVRQFF.

V and J are TRBV27 and TRBJ1-1; 8 bases fit TRBD1. J gave up 0 bases and V 5 bases, and 5 bases lay outside the gene matches. Germline V lookup: CDR1 MNHEY, CDR2 SMNVEV (reference sequence). The CDR3 contains 15 residues. For the CDR3, the DNA is TGTGCCAGCAGTCCCCACAGGGGGGTGAACACTGAAGCTTTCTTT. Translation gives CASSPHRGVNTEAFF.

V usage is TRBV28 and J usage is TRBJ2-7, with 9 nucleotides matching TRBD2. The germline V gene has CDR1 MDHEN and CDR2 SYDVKM. Trimming took 2 bases from V and 3 from J; bases not matched to a gene: 32. CDR3 size: 24 residues. The CDR3 DNA follows: TGTGCCAGCAGTTTAGCCGCGGGAGGGCCCGGTGGTGGGGGGAACCCCTCGATAAACTACGAGCAGTACTTC. Encoded protein: CASSLAAGGPGGGGNPSINYEQYF.

The rearrangement uses TRBV14 and TRBJ2-2; D gene uncertain. Per the germline V gene, CDR1 is SGHDN and CDR2 is FVKESK. The CDR3 totals 16 residues. The ends were cut back, 2 bases at V and 2 bases at J, with 12 bases in the middle. CDR3 bases: TGTGCCAGCAGCCAACTTCGGGTACGAAACACCGGGGAGCTGTTTTTT. It is translated as CASSQLRVRNTGELFF.

A few counts support this clone. The J gene is TRBJ2-2, the V gene TRBV7-6; the match to TRBD2 covers 8 bases. The CDR3 is made up of 13 amino acids. The germline gives CDR1 SGHVS, CDR2 FNYEAQ. J gave up 6 bases and V 5 bases, and 2 bases lay outside the gene matches. The CDR3 coding sequence is TGTGCCAGCAGCCGAGCGGGAGCCGGGGAGCTGTTTTTT. Its translation: CASSRAGAGELFF.